A single sample gave rise to the 3 T cell receptor beta chains below, sequenced in a study of OX40 agonist ivuxolimab in advanced cancers. Some clones are missing from TCRdb's copy, which holds only in-frame ones; the method was immunoSEQ multiplex PCR. The sample records some 50,000 clones, nearly 90% being singletons. Source: CD4+ or CD8+ T cells sorted from blood, taken in a trial of the OX40 agonist ivuxolimab. Source of these receptors: an adult with an advanced solid tumor such as melanoma, head and neck, liver or kidney cancer.

The chain is built from TRBV6-1 and TRBJ2-1; 7 bases align to TRBD1. Germline V gene lookup returns CDR1 MNHNS and CDR2 SASEGT. Losses at the gene ends were 2 bases for V and 0 bases for J; bases not matched to a gene: 1. The CDR3 covers 15 residues. CDR3 sequence: CASSEQGVSYNEQFF. CDR3 coding DNA: TGTGCCAGCAGTGAACAGGGGGTCTCCTACAATGAGCAGTTCTTC.

The chain couples TRBV19 to TRBJ2-3; 9 bases are a match to TRBD2. The CDR3 is made up of 15 amino acids. Germline assignment: CDR1 LNHDA and CDR2 SQIVND (reference sequence). The V and J ends lost 6 bases and 3 bases, in that order; junction bases with no gene match: 7. CDR3 sequence (DNA): TGTGCCAGTAGCCTAGCGGGGATCTTGACAGATACGCAGTATTTT. The encoded protein is CASSLAGILTDTQYF.

This clone has only one observation. The rearrangement uses TRBV5-1 and TRBJ2-7; possible D gene TRBD2, 6 bases. Trimming left V 4 bases short and J 3 bases short, with 26 bases between. The germline V gene has CDR1 SGHRS and CDR2 YFSETQ. CDR3 length: 18 amino acids. This chain's CDR3 is CASSVRETLRIVLYEQYF. CDR3 nucleotide sequence: TGCGCCAGCAGCGTTCGGGAGACTCTCCGAATCGTCCTCTACGAGCAGTACTTC.